This T cell receptor (beta chain) was observed in a study of blood T cells in healthy people across ages. This clonotype has more than one count but fewer than ten. Germline CDR1 is SQVTM and CDR2 is ANQGSEA. There are 14 residues in the CDR3. The V end was cut by 0 bases, the J end by 5 bases, with 13 bases between. PCR was performed a second time for roughly 6 to 12 cycles using a sample-barcoded 5' primer and a J-beta primer mix. TCRdb ran MiXCR on the 5' RACE reads and lists one entry per CDR3 protein. The sample has about 1.5 million distinct CDR3 sequences, 35% to 45% seen once. Sequenced sample: blood. The sequence came from a woman under 30 in good health. This rearrangement joins TRBV29-1 to TRBJ1-2; no firm D call. Written as DNA, the CDR3 is TGCAGCGTTGAAGATCCTGGGGTTGGGTATGGCTACACCTTC. Residues: CSVEDPGVGYGYTF.